These 20 T cell receptor beta chains share one sample of origin, sequenced in a study of blood T cell repertoires in COVID-19. TCRdb's copy holds only in-frame clones and misses some; the assay was immunoSEQ multiplex PCR. The sample consists of roughly 160,000 clones, about 86% of them appearing once. The sample was peripheral blood. These receptors all come from a man aged 50 to 60 with active or convalescent COVID-19.

The table lists this clone with a count of one. The chain employs TRBV2 and TRBJ2-7; 9 bases match TRBD1. Germline trimming cut 7 bases from V and 6 bases from J; bases unmatched to any gene: 7. Germline-derived CDR1 and CDR2 are SNHLY and FYNNEI. The CDR3 contains 13 residues. CDR3: CASTRDRESEQYF. DNA for the CDR3: TGTGCCAGCACCCGGGACAGGGAAAGCGAGCAGTACTTC.

This sequence joins TRBV27 and TRBJ2-4; TRBD2 matches at 11 bases. Per germline, CDR1 MNHEY and CDR2 SMNVEV (reference sequence). Trimming removed 3 bases from V and 6 bases from J; junction bases left unmatched: 1. The CDR3 spans 14 residues. CDR3 sequence (DNA): TGTGCCAGCAGTTTCCTAGCGGGAGGAAACATTCAGTACTTC. This gives the protein CASSFLAGGNIQYF.

The CDR3 region is CATSRVGSGDTEAFF. The CDR3 bases are TGTGCCACCAGCAGAGTAGGCTCAGGGGACACTGAAGCTTTCTTT. V and J are TRBV15 and TRBJ1-1; D is possibly TRBD1 (6 bases). Trimming cost V 1 base and J 3 bases, with 12 bases left between them. CDR1 is LNHNV and CDR2 is YYDKDF in the germline V gene (reference sequence). CDR3 length equals 15 residues.

The V and J genes are TRBV6-6 and TRBJ1-2; 9 bases line up with TRBD1. J was trimmed by 3 bases and V by 7 bases; bases with no gene match: 6. CDR3 length: 14 residues. The V gene's germline CDR1 is MNHNY and CDR2 SVGAGI (reference sequence). This CDR3 is CASKNRGRDYGYTF. CDR3 bases: TGTGCCAGCAAAAACAGGGGGCGGGACTATGGCTACACCTTC.

The V and J genes are TRBV19 and TRBJ2-1; a weak D match, TRBD1 (5 bases). The CDR3 contains 15 residues. The germline gives CDR1 LNHDA, CDR2 SQIVND (reference sequence). V lost 1 base and J 0 bases, leaving 7 bases between the germline ends. DNA for the CDR3: TGTGCCAGTAGTATAGGACAGAGCTCCTACAATGAGCAGTTCTTC. Its translation is CASSIGQSSYNEQFF.

V gene TRBV6-2 or TRBV6-3 combines with J gene TRBJ2-1; 14 bases align to TRBD2. V was pared by 2 bases and J by 9 bases, with 9 bases of the junction left unmatched. The CDR3 is 17 residues long. Germline V gene sequence: CDR1 MNHEY, CDR2 SVGEGT. The CDR3 sequence: CASSYLKGLAGAGEQFF. CDR3 DNA sequence: TGTGCCAGCAGTTACCTAAAGGGACTAGCGGGAGCAGGTGAGCAGTTCTTC.

The genes are TRBV5-1 and TRBJ2-6; D might be TRBD1 (5 bases). V lost 4 bases and J lost 3, with 11 bases in between. This CDR3 spans 15 amino acids. The germline V gene has CDR1 SGHRS and CDR2 YFSETQ. The CDR3 DNA reads TGCGCCAGCAGCGGTCAGGGAAATGGGGCCAACGTCCTGACTTTC. Protein sequence: CASSGQGNGANVLTF.

This clone was detected once. V and J are TRBV10-1 and TRBJ2-5; 12 nucleotides line up with TRBD2. Trimming took 3 bases from V and 5 from J; bases not matched to a gene: 7. The length of the CDR3 is 16 residues. The V gene's germline CDR1 is WNHNN and CDR2 SYGVQD (reference sequence). CDR3 region: CASSDLTSGSGETQYF. The CDR3 DNA follows: TGCGCCAGCAGTGATCTGACTAGCGGGAGCGGGGAGACCCAGTACTTC.

The chain has TRBV29-1 and TRBJ2-7; maybe TRBD1 (5 bases). Germline assignment: CDR1 SQVTM and CDR2 ANQGSEA. Trimming took off 6 bases at V and 6 bases at J, with 12 bases between the two ends. This CDR3 has 11 residues. The CDR3 region has the DNA TGCAGCGTCGGTGGGGCTCTCGAGCAGTACTTC. Protein: CSVGGALEQYF.

V is TRBV5-1 and J is TRBJ2-6; no definite D call. The CDR3 is made up of 18 amino acids. CDR1 SGHRS and CDR2 YFSETQ come from the germline V gene. V was trimmed by 2 bases and J by 0 bases, leaving 15 bases between them. The CDR3 region has the DNA TGCGCCAGCAGCTTCCTACTTCGTACTTCCTCTGGGGCCAACGTCCTGACTTTC. Protein sequence: CASSFLLRTSSGANVLTF.

In its sample, this clone was seen once. The genes are TRBV5-4 and TRBJ1-1; D gene ambiguous. This CDR3 is 13 amino acids long. Trimming stripped 2 bases from V and 3 bases from J, with 8 bases between. CDR1 and CDR2 from the germline V gene are SGHNT and YYREEE (reference sequence). In DNA, the CDR3 is TGTGCCAGCAGCTTCCCGCCGGACACTGAAGCTTTCTTT. Its translation: CASSFPPDTEAFF.

This sequence joins TRBV14 and TRBJ1-1; maybe TRBD1 (5 bases). Per germline, CDR1 SGHDN and CDR2 FVKESK. Trimming left V 2 bases short and J 5 bases short, with 18 bases between. There are 16 residues in the CDR3. The CDR3 region is CASSQNRIPGKTEAFF. As DNA, the CDR3 is TGTGCCAGCAGCCAAAACCGGATCCCAGGGAAAACTGAAGCTTTCTTT.

The CDR3 region is CASTLTGIGHEQYF. The CDR3 coding sequence is TGTGCCAGCACCCTAACGGGAATTGGCCACGAGCAGTACTTC. The chain recombines TRBV3-1 (or the pseudogene TRBV3-2) with TRBJ2-7; a possible D gene is TRBD2 (5 bases). Germline V CDR1 and CDR2: LGHDT, YNNKEL (reference sequence). The ends were cut back, 7 bases at V and 5 bases at J, with 18 bases in the middle. This CDR3 has 14 residues.

The table lists this clone with a few counts. V and J are TRBV5-4 and TRBJ2-1; possibly TRBD1 for D (6 bases). The CDR3 contains 14 residues. CDR1 SGHNT and CDR2 YYREEE come from the germline V gene (reference sequence). V lost 4 bases, J lost 15 bases, and 23 bases lay in between. For the CDR3, the DNA is TGTGCCAGCAGCATCCCCGGAGTTAGGGGGACCGCGTTCTTC. This encodes CASSIPGVRGTAFF.

This chain connects TRBV6-5 to TRBJ1-4; the match to TRBD1 covers 10 bases. The germline CDR1 and CDR2 sequences are MNHEY and SVGAGI. The ends lost 6 bases at V and 7 bases at J; junction bases unmatched: 8. The CDR3 is 15 residues long. CDR3 loop: CASSVSGTGVEKLFF. In nucleotides, the CDR3 is TGTGCCAGCAGCGTCAGCGGGACAGGGGTTGAAAAACTGTTTTTT.

The chain uses TRBV7-6 and TRBJ2-2, with D possibly being TRBD2 (6 bases). Trimming took 4 bases from V and 3 from J, leaving 15 bases between them. CDR1 SGHVS and CDR2 FNYEAQ come from the germline V gene. CDR3 length: 16 amino acids. The DNA of the CDR3 is TGTGCCAGCAGCTCCGGGAGTAGCGAGTACACCGGGGAGCTGTTTTTT. Its translation: CASSSGSSEYTGELFF.

This clone was picked up one time. The rearrangement uses TRBV28 and TRBJ1-2; D is possibly TRBD1 (6 bases). From germline, CDR1 is MDHEN and CDR2 SYDVKM. The CDR3 runs to 13 residues. The V gene lost 6 bases and the J gene lost 7 bases, with 15 bases spanning the gap. Written as DNA, the CDR3 is TGTGCCAGCAGCCCCGAGGACAGACGTGGCTACACCTTC. Protein product: CASSPEDRRGYTF.

J is TRBJ2-2 and V is TRBV10-3, with TRBD2 identical over 10 bases. J was trimmed by 5 bases and V by 5 bases; bases with no gene match: 2. Per the germline V gene, CDR1 is ENHRY and CDR2 is SYGVKD. The CDR3 totals 14 residues. CDR3 amino acids: CAISLAGETGELFF. The CDR3 nucleotides read TGTGCCATCAGTCTAGCGGGAGAAACCGGGGAGCTGTTTTTT.

V is TRBV9 and J is TRBJ2-3; D uncertain. The germline V gene encodes CDR1 SGDLS and CDR2 YYNGEE. V was shortened by 0 bases and J by 6 bases, with 11 bases between the two germline ends. This CDR3 contains 14 residues. CDR3 sequence: CASSVGAARDTQYF. The DNA of the CDR3 is TGTGCCAGCAGCGTAGGGGCCGCCCGGGATACGCAGTATTTT.

The chain uses TRBV27 and TRBJ2-3; 10 nucleotides line up with TRBD2. CDR3 size: 19 residues. Germline V gene sequence: CDR1 MNHEY, CDR2 SMNVEV (reference sequence). V gave up 11 bases and J gave up 6 bases; unmatched junction bases: 26. CDR3 protein: CAAQKWGTRSGRAYDTQYF. The CDR3 DNA follows: TGTGCCGCCCAAAAATGGGGCACCCGGAGCGGGAGGGCCTATGATACGCAGTATTTT.